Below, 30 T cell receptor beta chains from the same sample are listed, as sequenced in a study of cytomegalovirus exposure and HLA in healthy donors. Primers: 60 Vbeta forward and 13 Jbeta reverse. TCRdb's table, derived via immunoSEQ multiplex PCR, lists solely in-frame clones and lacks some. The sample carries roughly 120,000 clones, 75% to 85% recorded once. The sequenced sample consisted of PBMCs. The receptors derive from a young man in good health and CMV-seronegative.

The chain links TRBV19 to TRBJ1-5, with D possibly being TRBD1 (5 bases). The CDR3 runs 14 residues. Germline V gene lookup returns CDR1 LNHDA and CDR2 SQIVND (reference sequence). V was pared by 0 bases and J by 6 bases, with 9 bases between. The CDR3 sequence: CASSIDLGGQPQHF. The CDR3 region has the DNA TGTGCCAGTAGTATAGATCTGGGGGGTCAGCCCCAGCATTTT.

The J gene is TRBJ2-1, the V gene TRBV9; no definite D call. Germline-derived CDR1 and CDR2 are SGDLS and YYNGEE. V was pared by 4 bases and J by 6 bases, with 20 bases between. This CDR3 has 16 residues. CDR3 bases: TGTGCCAGCAGCAAAGGTGGCTCCAGCCCGGGCAATGAGCAGTTCTTC. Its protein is CASSKGGSSPGNEQFF.

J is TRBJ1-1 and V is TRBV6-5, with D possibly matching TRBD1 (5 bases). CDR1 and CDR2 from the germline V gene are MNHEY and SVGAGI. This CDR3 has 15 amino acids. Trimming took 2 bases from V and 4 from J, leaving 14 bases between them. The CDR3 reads CASSYAPRGGTEAFF. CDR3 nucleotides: TGTGCCAGCAGTTACGCACCCCGGGGGGGCACTGAAGCTTTCTTT.

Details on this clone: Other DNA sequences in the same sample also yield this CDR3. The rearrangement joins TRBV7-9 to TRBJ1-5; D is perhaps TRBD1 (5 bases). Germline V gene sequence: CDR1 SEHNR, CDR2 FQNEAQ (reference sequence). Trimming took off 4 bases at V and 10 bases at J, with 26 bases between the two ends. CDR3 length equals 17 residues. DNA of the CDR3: TGTGCCAGCAGCTCAAGTTCGGACATGGCCAAATCAGAACCCCAGCATTTT. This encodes CASSSSSDMAKSEPQHF. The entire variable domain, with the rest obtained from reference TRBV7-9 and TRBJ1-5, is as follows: DTGVSQNPRHKITKRGQNVTFRCDPISEHNRLYWYRQTLGQGPEFLTYFQNEAQLEKSRLLSDRFSAERPKGSFSTLEIQRTEQGDSAMYLCASSSSSDMAKSEPQHFGDGTRLSIL.

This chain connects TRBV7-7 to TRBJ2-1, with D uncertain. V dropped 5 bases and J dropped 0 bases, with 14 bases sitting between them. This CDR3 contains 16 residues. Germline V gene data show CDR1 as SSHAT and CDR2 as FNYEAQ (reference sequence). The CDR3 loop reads CASSPLVESSYNEQFF. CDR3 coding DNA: TGTGCCAGCAGCCCCTTGGTGGAGAGCTCCTACAATGAGCAGTTCTTC. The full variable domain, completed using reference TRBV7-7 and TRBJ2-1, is GAGVSQSPRYKVTKRGQDVTLRCDPISSHATLYWYQQALGQGPEFLTYFNYEAQPDKSGLPSDRFSAERPEGSISTLTIQRTEQRDSAMYRCASSPLVESSYNEQFFGPGTRLTVL.

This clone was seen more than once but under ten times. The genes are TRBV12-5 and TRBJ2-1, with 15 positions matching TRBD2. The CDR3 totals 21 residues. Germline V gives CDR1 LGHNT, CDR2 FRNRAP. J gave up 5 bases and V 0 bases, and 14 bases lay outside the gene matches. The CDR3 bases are TGTGCTAGTGGTTTGGTACTAGCGGGACTAGCGGGAGGCCCGACCGACAATGAGCAGTTCTTC. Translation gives CASGLVLAGLAGGPTDNEQFF.

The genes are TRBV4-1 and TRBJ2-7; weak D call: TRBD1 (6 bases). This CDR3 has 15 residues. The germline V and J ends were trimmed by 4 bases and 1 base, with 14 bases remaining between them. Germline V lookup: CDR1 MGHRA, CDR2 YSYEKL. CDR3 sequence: CASSPTGQPSYEQYF. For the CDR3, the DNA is TGCGCCAGCAGCCCGACGGGACAACCATCCTACGAGCAGTACTTC.

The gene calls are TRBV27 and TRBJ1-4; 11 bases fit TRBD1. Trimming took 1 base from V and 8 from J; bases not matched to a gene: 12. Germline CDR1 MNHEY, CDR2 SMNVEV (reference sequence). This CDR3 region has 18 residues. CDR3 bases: TGTGCCAGCAGTTTATTGCCCCGAGGACAGGGGGCAGAGGAAAAACTGTTTTTT. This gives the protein CASSLLPRGQGAEEKLFF.

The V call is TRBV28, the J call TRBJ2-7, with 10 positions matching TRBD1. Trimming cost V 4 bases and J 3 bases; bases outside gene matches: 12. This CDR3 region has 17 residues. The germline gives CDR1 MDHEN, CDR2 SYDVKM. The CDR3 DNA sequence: TGTGCCAGCAGTTCGGAACAAGACAGGGGGCTCCTCTACGAGCAGTACTTC. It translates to CASSSEQDRGLLYEQYF. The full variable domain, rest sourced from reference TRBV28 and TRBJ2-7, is DVKVTQSSRYLVKRTGEKVFLECVQDMDHENMFWYRQDPGLGLRLIYFSYDVKMKEKGDIPEGYSVSREKKERFSLILESASTNQTSMYLCASSSEQDRGLLYEQYFGPGTRLTVT.

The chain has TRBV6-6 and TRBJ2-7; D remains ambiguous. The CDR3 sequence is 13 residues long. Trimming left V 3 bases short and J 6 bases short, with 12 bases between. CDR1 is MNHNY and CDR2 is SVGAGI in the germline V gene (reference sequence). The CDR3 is CASSYRGSSEQYF. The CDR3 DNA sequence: TGTGCCAGCAGTTATAGAGGTTCTTCCGAGCAGTACTTC.

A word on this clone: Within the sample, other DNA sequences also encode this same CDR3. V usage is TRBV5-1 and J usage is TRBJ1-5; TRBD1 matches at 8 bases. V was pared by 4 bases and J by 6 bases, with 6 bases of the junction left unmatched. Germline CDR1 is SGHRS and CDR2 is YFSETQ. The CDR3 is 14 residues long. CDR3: CASSLGQGTQPQHF. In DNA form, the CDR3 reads TGCGCCAGCAGCCTTGGACAGGGTACTCAGCCCCAGCATTTT.

The CDR3 DNA reads TGTGCCAGCAGCTTCAGGGAGACCCAGTACTTC. This sequence encodes CASSFRETQYF. The gene calls are TRBV7-9 and TRBJ2-5, with D hard to call. CDR3 length: 11 amino acids. V dropped 3 bases and J dropped 5 bases, with 4 bases sitting between them. CDR1 SEHNR and CDR2 FQNEAQ come from the germline V gene (reference sequence). The variable domain in full, completed from reference TRBV7-9 and TRBJ2-5, reads DTGVSQNPRHKITKRGQNVTFRCDPISEHNRLYWYRQTLGQGPEFLTYFQNEAQLEKSRLLSDRFSAERPKGSFSTLEIQRTEQGDSAMYLCASSFRETQYFGPGTRLLVL.

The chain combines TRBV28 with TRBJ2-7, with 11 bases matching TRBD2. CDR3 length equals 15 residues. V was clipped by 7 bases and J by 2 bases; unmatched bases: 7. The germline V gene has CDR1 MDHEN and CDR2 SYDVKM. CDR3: CASKALAGGTYEQYF. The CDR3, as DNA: TGTGCCAGCAAGGCGCTAGCGGGAGGTACCTACGAGCAGTACTTC.

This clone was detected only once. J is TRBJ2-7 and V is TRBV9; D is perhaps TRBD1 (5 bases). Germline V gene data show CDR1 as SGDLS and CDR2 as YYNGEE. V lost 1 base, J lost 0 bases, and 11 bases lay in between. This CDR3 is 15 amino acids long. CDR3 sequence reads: CASSVLAGRSYEQYF. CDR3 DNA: TGTGCCAGCAGCGTATTAGCAGGGCGCTCCTACGAGCAGTACTTC.

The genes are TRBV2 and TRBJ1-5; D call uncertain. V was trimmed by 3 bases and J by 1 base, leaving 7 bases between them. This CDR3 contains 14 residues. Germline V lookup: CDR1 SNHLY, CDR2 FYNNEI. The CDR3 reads CASSDVTSNQPQHF. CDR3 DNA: TGTGCCAGCAGTGATGTGACAAGCAATCAGCCCCAGCATTTT.

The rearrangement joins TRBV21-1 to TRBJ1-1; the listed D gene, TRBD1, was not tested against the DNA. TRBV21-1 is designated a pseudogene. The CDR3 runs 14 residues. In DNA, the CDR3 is TGTGCCAGCAGCGAGGGGGCCGGGGGCACTGAAGCTTTCTTT. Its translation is CASSEGAGGTEAFF.

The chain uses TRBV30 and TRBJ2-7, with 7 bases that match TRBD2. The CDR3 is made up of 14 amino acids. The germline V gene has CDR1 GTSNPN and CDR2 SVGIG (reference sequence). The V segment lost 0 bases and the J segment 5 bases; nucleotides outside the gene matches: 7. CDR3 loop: CAWSVGGSLHEQYF. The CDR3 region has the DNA TGTGCCTGGAGTGTAGGCGGGAGTCTACACGAGCAGTACTTC.

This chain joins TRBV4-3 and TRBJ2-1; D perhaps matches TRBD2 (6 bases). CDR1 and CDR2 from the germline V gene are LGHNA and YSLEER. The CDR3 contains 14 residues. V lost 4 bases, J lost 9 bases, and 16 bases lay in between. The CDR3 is CASSLTSEGGEQFF. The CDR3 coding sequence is TGCGCCAGCAGCCTGACTAGTGAAGGCGGTGAGCAGTTCTTC.

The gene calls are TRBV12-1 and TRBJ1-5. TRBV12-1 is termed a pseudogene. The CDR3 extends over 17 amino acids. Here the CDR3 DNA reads TGTGCCAGCAGCTCGTCGGGGGTGGGGGTCGAGAATCAGCCCCAGCATTTT. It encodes CASSSSGVGVENQPQHF.

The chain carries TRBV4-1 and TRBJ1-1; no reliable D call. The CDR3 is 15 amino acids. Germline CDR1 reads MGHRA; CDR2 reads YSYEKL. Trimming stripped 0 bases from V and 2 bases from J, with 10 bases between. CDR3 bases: TGCGCCAGCAGCCAAGATAACGGTGATAACACTGAAGCTTTCTTT. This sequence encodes CASSQDNGDNTEAFF.

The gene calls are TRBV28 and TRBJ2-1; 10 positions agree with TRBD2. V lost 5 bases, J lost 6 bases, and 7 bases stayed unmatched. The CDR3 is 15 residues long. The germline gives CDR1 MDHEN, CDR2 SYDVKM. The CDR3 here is CASSIGTSAGNEQFF. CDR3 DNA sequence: TGTGCCAGCAGTATCGGGACTAGCGCTGGCAATGAGCAGTTCTTC.

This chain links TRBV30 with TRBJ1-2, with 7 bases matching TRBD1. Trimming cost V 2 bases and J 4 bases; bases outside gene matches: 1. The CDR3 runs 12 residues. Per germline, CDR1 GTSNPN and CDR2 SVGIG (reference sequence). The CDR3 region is CAWSKGAYGYTF. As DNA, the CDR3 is TGTGCCTGGAGTAAGGGGGCCTATGGCTACACCTTC.

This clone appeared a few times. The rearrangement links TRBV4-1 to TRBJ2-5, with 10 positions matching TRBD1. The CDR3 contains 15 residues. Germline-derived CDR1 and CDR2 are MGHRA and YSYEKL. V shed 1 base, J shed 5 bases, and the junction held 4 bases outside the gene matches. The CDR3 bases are TGCGCCAGCAGCCAAGCGGGACAGGGGCGCGAGACCCAGTACTTC. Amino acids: CASSQAGQGRETQYF.

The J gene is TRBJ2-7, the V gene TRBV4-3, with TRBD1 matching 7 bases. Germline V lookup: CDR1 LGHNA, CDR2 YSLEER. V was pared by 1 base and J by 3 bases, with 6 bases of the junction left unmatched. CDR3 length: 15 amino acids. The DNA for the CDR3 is TGCGCCAGCAGCCAAGGAGGAAGGGGGCTCTACGAGCAGTACTTC. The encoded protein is CASSQGGRGLYEQYF.

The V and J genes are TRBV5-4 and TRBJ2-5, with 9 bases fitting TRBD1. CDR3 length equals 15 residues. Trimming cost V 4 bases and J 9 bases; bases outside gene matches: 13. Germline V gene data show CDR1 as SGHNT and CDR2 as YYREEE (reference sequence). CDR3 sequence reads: CASSLGTGQEMAQYF. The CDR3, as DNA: TGTGCCAGCAGCCTAGGGACAGGGCAAGAGATGGCCCAGTACTTC.

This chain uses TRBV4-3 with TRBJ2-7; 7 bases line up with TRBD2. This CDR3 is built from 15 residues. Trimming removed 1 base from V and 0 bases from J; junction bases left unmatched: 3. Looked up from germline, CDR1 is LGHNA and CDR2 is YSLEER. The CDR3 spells CASSQGASGSYEQYF. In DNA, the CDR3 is TGCGCCAGCAGCCAAGGAGCTAGCGGCTCCTACGAGCAGTACTTC.

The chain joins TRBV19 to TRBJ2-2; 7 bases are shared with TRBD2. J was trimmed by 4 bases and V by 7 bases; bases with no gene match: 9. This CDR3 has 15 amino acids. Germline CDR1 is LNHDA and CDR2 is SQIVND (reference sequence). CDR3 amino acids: CASTLWEGSTGELFF. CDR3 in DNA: TGTGCCAGTACTCTTTGGGAGGGCAGCACCGGGGAGCTGTTTTTT.

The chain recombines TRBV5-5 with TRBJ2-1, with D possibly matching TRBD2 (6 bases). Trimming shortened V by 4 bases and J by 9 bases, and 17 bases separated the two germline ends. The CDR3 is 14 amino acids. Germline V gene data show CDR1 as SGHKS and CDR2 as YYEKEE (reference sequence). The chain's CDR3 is CASSPPPGDVEQFF. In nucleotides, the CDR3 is TGTGCCAGCAGCCCACCACCGGGAGATGTTGAGCAGTTCTTC.

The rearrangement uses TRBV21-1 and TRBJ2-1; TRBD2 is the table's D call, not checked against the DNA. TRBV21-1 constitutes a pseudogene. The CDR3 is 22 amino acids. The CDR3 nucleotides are TGTGCCAGCAGCAATGTTGGTTTAGGTCTTGAGCGGGAGGGCCTCTGGTTCAATGAGCAGTTCTTC. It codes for CASSNVGLGLEREGLWFNEQFF.

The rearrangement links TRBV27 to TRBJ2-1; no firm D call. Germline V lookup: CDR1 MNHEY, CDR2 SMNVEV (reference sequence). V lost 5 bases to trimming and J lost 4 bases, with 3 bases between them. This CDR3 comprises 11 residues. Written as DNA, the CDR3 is TGTGCCAGCAGTGCGTACAATGAGCAGTTCTTC. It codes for CASSAYNEQFF.